This T cell receptor (beta chain) was recorded in a study of spatial heterogeneity in lung cancer. Each CDR3 protein is one row after TCRdb ran MiXCR on the 5' RACE reads. Here the sample spans about 92,000 distinct CDR3 sequences, roughly 12% being singletons. V lost 3 bases to trimming and J lost 8 bases, with 12 bases between them. This CDR3 contains 13 residues. Germline CDR1 reads SGHRS; CDR2 reads YFSETQ. This clonotype was detected only a few times. Time point indicated: sample taken at primary tumor resection. Frozen PBMC, nontumor lung or tumor provided whole RNA, which was sequenced unsorted. Donation came from 70 or so patients with untreated early-stage non-small cell lung cancer.

The sample consisted of PBMCs, taken at surgery. The chain recombines TRBV5-1 with TRBJ2-1; D is ambiguous. The TCR comes from a male donor with early-stage non-small cell lung cancer. The CDR3 is CASSSPGQDEQFF. CDR3 in DNA: TGCGCCAGCAGCTCGCCCGGTCAAGATGAGCAGTTCTTC. The full variable domain, its missing parts supplied by reference TRBV5-1 and TRBJ2-1, is KAGVTQTPRYLIKTRGQQVTLSCSPISGHRSVSWYQQTPGQGLQFLFEYFSETQRNKGNFPGRFSGRQFSNSRSEMNVSTLELGDSALYLCASSSPGQDEQFFGPGTRLTVL.